Presented here are 14 T cell receptor beta chains from one specimen sequenced in a study of low-dose radiotherapy and immunotherapy resistance in tumors. Primers used for first-strand cDNA, a TRAV- and TRBV-specific set, covered both alpha and beta chains. It was with a constant-region primer and a V-primer adapter that TCRs were amplified over roughly 20 PCR cycles. TCRdb used MiXCR to reprocess the reads, holding one entry per CDR3 protein. This table holds about 12,000 distinct CDR3 sequences, around 74% found once. These receptors came from a human donor with advanced metastatic prostate, ovarian, gallbladder or colorectal cancer (not recorded which). This table probably holds off-target reads from a library built for another chain.

The chain uses TRBV12-3 or TRBV12-4 and TRBJ2-2, with D possibly matching TRBD2 (7 bases). The CDR3 covers 17 residues. V lost 2 bases, J lost 3 bases, and 16 bases lay in between. The CDR3, as DNA: TGTGCCAGCAGTTTATTCACAGGGACTATTGACACCGGGGAGCTGTTTTTT. As protein: CASSLFTGTIDTGELFF.

The J gene is TRBJ2-1, the V gene TRBV7-3; 9 nucleotides line up with TRBD2. Germline V lookup: CDR1 SGHTA, CDR2 FQGTGA. The CDR3 is 18 residues long. The ends lost 5 bases at V and 9 bases at J; junction bases unmatched: 20. The chain's CDR3 is CASSKRGQSLAGSGEQFF. Here the CDR3 DNA reads TGTGCCAGCAGCAAAAGGGGTCAAAGCCTAGCGGGATCGGGTGAGCAGTTCTTC.

This rearrangement joins TRBV20-1 to TRBJ2-7; 10 bases map to TRBD2. The germline CDR1 and CDR2 sequences are DFQATT and SNEGSKA (reference sequence). The junction had 8 bases not matched to a gene; V was cut back by 7 bases and J by 5 bases. This CDR3 spans 13 amino acids. The CDR3 nucleotides are TGCAGTGGTTTTAGCGGGAGGTACAACGAGCAGTACTTC. This translates into CSGFSGRYNEQYF.

The chain links TRBV28 to TRBJ2-7; 10 nucleotides match TRBD1. This CDR3 contains 13 residues. Per germline, CDR1 MDHEN and CDR2 SYDVKM. J was trimmed by 5 bases and V by 3 bases; bases with no gene match: 1. The CDR3 reads CASSLTGGHEQYF. Written as DNA, the CDR3 is TGTGCCAGCAGTTTGACAGGGGGCCACGAGCAGTACTTC.

The chain recombines TRBV14 with TRBJ2-7; 7 bases fit TRBD2. Germline CDR1 reads SGHDN; CDR2 reads FVKESK. Trimming cost V 4 bases and J 6 bases; bases outside gene matches: 6. The CDR3 totals 13 residues. The CDR3 coding sequence is TGTGCCAGCAGCCCCCGGACGGGGGGCGAGCAGTACTTC. This translates into CASSPRTGGEQYF.

The chain employs TRBV28 and TRBJ2-3; D not resolved. Trimming stripped 3 bases from V and 4 bases from J, with 2 bases between. The CDR3 sequence is 11 residues long. Germline V lookup: CDR1 MDHEN, CDR2 SYDVKM. The CDR3 spells CASSFADTQYF. In DNA form, the CDR3 reads TGTGCCAGCAGTTTTGCAGATACGCAGTATTTT.

This clonotype was observed a handful of times. The chain has TRBV5-4 and TRBJ2-1; maybe TRBD2 (6 bases). Germline V lookup: CDR1 SGHNT, CDR2 YYREEE (reference sequence). The CDR3 is 17 amino acids. The ends were cut back, 1 base at V and 7 bases at J, with 21 bases in the middle. CDR3: CASSLSGRRQLGNEQFF. Here the CDR3 DNA reads TGTGCCAGCAGCTTGTCGGGGAGGAGACAACTAGGGAATGAGCAGTTCTTC. The complete variable domain, with remaining parts taken from reference TRBV5-4 and TRBJ2-1, reads ETGVTQSPTHLIKTRGQQVTLRCSSQSGHNTVSWYQQALGQGPQFIFQYYREEENGRGNFPPRFSGLQFPNYSSELNVNALELDDSALYLCASSLSGRRQLGNEQFFGPGTRLTVL.

The chain couples TRBV6-1 to TRBJ2-1; D unclear. The germline gives CDR1 MNHNS, CDR2 SASEGT. Trimming left V 6 bases short and J 9 bases short, with 9 bases between. The CDR3 has 11 residues. The CDR3 sequence is CASRFSGEQFF. DNA for the CDR3: TGTGCCAGCAGGTTCTCCGGTGAGCAGTTCTTC.

The V call is TRBV6-2 or TRBV6-3, the J call TRBJ2-3; TRBD1 matches at 8 bases. J was trimmed by 4 bases and V by 2 bases; bases with no gene match: 8. Germline V CDR1 and CDR2: MNHEY, SVGEGT. This CDR3 has 16 amino acids. CDR3 DNA sequence: TGTGCCAGCAGTTACGGCAGGGGGCTTCTCGCAGATACGCAGTATTTT. It codes for CASSYGRGLLADTQYF.

The gene calls are TRBV29-1 and TRBJ2-3; D not certain. This CDR3 region has 12 residues. CDR1 SQVTM and CDR2 ANQGSEA come from the germline V gene. V was shortened by 2 bases and J by 3 bases, with 6 bases between the two germline ends. CDR3 DNA: TGCAGCGTTGAAACTCGGACAGATACGCAGTATTTT. This translates into CSVETRTDTQYF.

This chain links TRBV11-1 with TRBJ2-5; D remains unclear. The CDR3 length is 13 residues. Looked up from germline, CDR1 is SGHAT and CDR2 is FQDESV (reference sequence). Between the trimmed V and J ends, which lost 3 bases and 4 bases, there was a span of 9 bases. CDR3 amino acids: CASSLGYRETQYF. CDR3 nucleotides: TGTGCCAGCAGCTTGGGGTATCGAGAGACCCAGTACTTC.

This rearrangement joins TRBV20-1 to TRBJ2-2, with 8 bases identical to TRBD1. Germline lookup yields CDR1 DFQATT and CDR2 SNEGSKA (reference sequence). The CDR3 has 15 amino acids. Trimming cost V 7 bases and J 7 bases; bases outside gene matches: 14. CDR3 bases: TGCAGTGTCAACGGCCCAGGGGGCAAGGACGGGGAGCTGTTTTTT. This gives the protein CSVNGPGGKDGELFF.

The gene calls are TRBV4-1 and TRBJ2-7, with 12 bases identical to TRBD1. The CDR3 loop spans 16 amino acids. V trimming: 3 bases; J trimming: 5 bases; junction bases outside the gene matches: 8. CDR1 is MGHRA, CDR2 YSYEKL, per germline. The CDR3 nucleotides read TGCGCCAGCAGCCAGCAAACCGGGACAGGGGGCGACGAGCAGTACTTC. Its protein is CASSQQTGTGGDEQYF.

This clonotype occurred a few times. The V call is TRBV7-2, the J call TRBJ2-2, with a possible D match to TRBD2 (6 bases). This CDR3 contains 18 residues. The ends were cut back, 1 base at V and 4 bases at J, with 19 bases in the middle. Per the germline V gene, CDR1 is SGHTA and CDR2 is FQGNSA. The CDR3 DNA reads as TGTGCCAGCAGCTTAGAGTTCCGGGGGAGTTATCGCACCGGGGAGCTGTTTTTT. This codes for CASSLEFRGSYRTGELFF.